Listed below are T cell receptor beta chains from one sample, sequenced in a study of T cell repertoires in cytomegalovirus infection. Antigens of these TCRs are unknown. TCRdb processed the reads anew with MiXCR; each CDR3 protein has one entry. The sample lists about 500,000 distinct CDR3 sequences; around 30% were seen once. This sample comprised cultured PBMCs, obtained from culture after CMV antigen stimulation. These TCRs come from a human donor in good health (CMV status not recorded). Some clones in this sample may be carry-over from other donors' samples. The CDR3 runs from the conserved cysteine through the conserved F or W. Each record gives: J gene, clone size, V gene, D gene, CDR3 protein, CDR3 DNA. D genes are given only for firm matches. Size tells how often a clone was seen (once, few, many) or the class of an expanded clone, and some rows leave it out.

j_gene: TRBJ2-4; abundance: few; v_gene: TRBV6-1; d_gene: NA; CDR3aa: CASTAGRGRRSSWNIQYF; CDR3nt: TGTGCCAGCACCGCGGGCCGGGGCCGGAGGTCGAGTTGGAACATTCAGTACTTC
j_gene: TRBJ2-5; abundance: NA; v_gene: TRBV15; d_gene: NA; CDR3aa: CATRGGLAQYF; CDR3nt: TGTGCCACCAGAGGGGGATTGGCCCAGTACTTC
j_gene: TRBJ2-7; abundance: NA; v_gene: TRBV2; d_gene: NA; CDR3aa: CASSFPGQESPEQYF; CDR3nt: TGTGCCAGTTCCTTTCCGGGGCAGGAATCTCCCGAGCAGTACTTC
j_gene: TRBJ1-1; abundance: NA; v_gene: TRBV12-5; d_gene: NA; CDR3aa: CASGLVRDGMNTEAFF; CDR3nt: TGTGCTAGTGGTTTAGTCAGGGACGGCATGAACACTGAAGCTTTCTTT
j_gene: TRBJ2-1; abundance: NA; v_gene: TRBV12-3/TRBV12-4; d_gene: NA; CDR3aa: CASSLSQGEQFF; CDR3nt: TGTGCCAGCAGTTTAAGTCAGGGTGAGCAGTTCTTC
j_gene: TRBJ2-2; abundance: NA; v_gene: TRBV19; d_gene: TRBD2; CDR3aa: CASSRTSGYTGELFF; CDR3nt: TGTGCCAGTAGTAGGACTAGCGGATACACCGGGGAGCTGTTTTTT
j_gene: TRBJ2-1; abundance: few; v_gene: TRBV12-3/TRBV12-4; d_gene: TRBD2; CDR3aa: CASSREGSYNEQFF; CDR3nt: TGTGCCAGCAGCCGGGAGGGCTCCTACAATGAGCAGTTCTTC
j_gene: TRBJ1-1; abundance: few; v_gene: TRBV20-1; d_gene: TRBD1; CDR3aa: CSAINRDRGTEAFF; CDR3nt: TGCAGTGCTATAAACCGGGACAGGGGGACTGAAGCTTTCTTT
j_gene: TRBJ2-3; abundance: NA; v_gene: TRBV18; d_gene: TRBD1; CDR3aa: CASSPPGGQGEYF; CDR3nt: TGTGCCAGCTCACCACCCGGGGGACAGGGGGAGTATTTT
j_gene: TRBJ2-5; abundance: few; v_gene: TRBV6-1; d_gene: TRBD2; CDR3aa: CASSRPALAGAKGETQYF; CDR3nt: TGTGCCAGCAGTCGTCCGGCACTAGCGGGAGCGAAGGGAGAGACCCAGTACTTC
j_gene: TRBJ2-5; abundance: NA; v_gene: TRBV12-3/TRBV12-4; d_gene: NA; CDR3aa: CATLWGGGTQYF; CDR3nt: TGTGCCACCCTCTGGGGCGGCGGGACCCAGTACTTC
j_gene: TRBJ2-4; abundance: NA; v_gene: TRBV19; d_gene: TRBD2; CDR3aa: CASSLAGEGTVQYF; CDR3nt: TGTGCCAGTAGTCTAGCGGGAGAGGGTACGGTTCAGTACTTC
j_gene: TRBJ2-1; abundance: NA; v_gene: TRBV6-2/TRBV6-3; d_gene: NA; CDR3aa: CASSYLLAGEMQFF; CDR3nt: TGTGCCAGCAGTTACCTCCTAGCAGGGGAAATGCAGTTCTTC
j_gene: TRBJ2-1; abundance: NA; v_gene: TRBV20-1; d_gene: NA; CDR3aa: CSAKSTGTGTYNEQFF; CDR3nt: TGCAGTGCTAAAAGTACCGGGACTGGCACCTACAATGAGCAGTTCTTC
j_gene: TRBJ2-1; abundance: NA; v_gene: TRBV27; d_gene: TRBD2; CDR3aa: CASRSPAGGNSYNEQFF; CDR3nt: TGTGCCAGCAGGAGCCCAGCGGGAGGCAATTCCTACAATGAGCAGTTCTTC
j_gene: TRBJ2-7; abundance: many; v_gene: TRBV7-8; d_gene: NA; CDR3aa: CASSYGIYEQYF; CDR3nt: TGTGCCAGCAGCTACGGGATTTACGAGCAGTACTTC
j_gene: TRBJ1-5; abundance: NA; v_gene: TRBV19; d_gene: NA; CDR3aa: CASIARPSGNQPQHF; CDR3nt: TGTGCCAGTATTGCCCGGCCGAGTGGGAATCAGCCCCAGCATTTT
j_gene: TRBJ1-6; abundance: few; v_gene: TRBV6-5; d_gene: NA; CDR3aa: CASSPNKSSYNSPLHF; CDR3nt: TGTGCCAGCAGTCCCAATAAGAGCTCCTATAATTCACCCCTCCACTTT
j_gene: TRBJ2-7; abundance: NA; v_gene: TRBV10-3; d_gene: NA; CDR3aa: CATSGVYEQYF; CDR3nt: TGTGCCACAAGTGGAGTCTACGAGCAGTACTTC
j_gene: TRBJ1-3; abundance: NA; v_gene: TRBV6-6; d_gene: NA; CDR3aa: CATESGNTIYF; CDR3nt: TGTGCCACCGAATCTGGAAACACCATATATTTT
j_gene: TRBJ1-1; abundance: few; v_gene: TRBV7-2; d_gene: NA; CDR3aa: CASSFYQNTEAFF; CDR3nt: TGTGCCAGCAGCTTCTACCAGAACACTGAAGCTTTCTTT
j_gene: TRBJ2-5; abundance: NA; v_gene: TRBV20-1; d_gene: TRBD1; CDR3aa: CSALGGQARETQYF; CDR3nt: TGCAGTGCTCTAGGGGGCCAGGCGCGGGAGACCCAGTACTTC
j_gene: TRBJ1-1; abundance: NA; v_gene: TRBV7-4; d_gene: TRBD1; CDR3aa: CASSLQTGVTEAFF; CDR3nt: TGTGCCAGCAGCTTACAGACAGGGGTTACTGAAGCTTTCTTT
j_gene: TRBJ1-1; abundance: NA; v_gene: TRBV27; d_gene: NA; CDR3aa: CASRRGVGRTRNTEAFF; CDR3nt: TGTGCCAGCAGACGAGGGGTCGGACGAACCCGGAACACTGAAGCTTTCTTT
j_gene: TRBJ2-7; abundance: NA; v_gene: TRBV28; d_gene: NA; CDR3aa: CASSLDTPLEQYF; CDR3nt: TGTGCCAGCAGTTTAGACACCCCTCTCGAGCAGTACTTC
j_gene: TRBJ1-5; abundance: NA; v_gene: TRBV12-3/TRBV12-4; d_gene: TRBD1; CDR3aa: CASRPGQGGQPQHF; CDR3nt: TGTGCCAGCAGACCGGGACAGGGTGGTCAGCCCCAGCATTTT
j_gene: TRBJ2-5; abundance: NA; v_gene: TRBV6-1; d_gene: TRBD2; CDR3aa: CASSSPGTSGQETQYF; CDR3nt: TGTGCCAGCAGTAGCCCCGGGACTAGCGGCCAAGAGACCCAGTACTTC
j_gene: TRBJ2-5; abundance: once; v_gene: TRBV5-4; d_gene: NA; CDR3aa: CASSLVQGGQETQYF; CDR3nt: TGTGCCAGCAGCTTGGTCCAGGGCGGACAAGAGACCCAGTACTTC
j_gene: TRBJ2-1; abundance: few; v_gene: TRBV9; d_gene: NA; CDR3aa: CASSVDLAREQFF; CDR3nt: TGTGCCAGCAGCGTAGATCTAGCAAGGGAGCAGTTCTTC
j_gene: TRBJ2-1; abundance: NA; v_gene: TRBV12-3/TRBV12-4; d_gene: NA; CDR3aa: CASSPQVYSRQFF; CDR3nt: TGTGCCAGCAGTCCCCAAGTTTACAGCCGGCAGTTCTTC
j_gene: TRBJ2-7; abundance: many; v_gene: TRBV7-2; d_gene: TRBD2; CDR3aa: CASNLSPPSSGNYEQYF; CDR3nt: TGTGCCAGCAACTTGTCCCCCCCTTCTAGCGGGAACTACGAGCAGTACTTC
j_gene: TRBJ2-5; abundance: few; v_gene: TRBV7-2; d_gene: TRBD2; CDR3aa: CASSLVWVGVAGGVETQYF; CDR3nt: TGTGCCAGCAGCTTAGTATGGGTCGGAGTAGCGGGAGGGGTAGAGACCCAGTACTTC
j_gene: TRBJ2-1; abundance: NA; v_gene: TRBV6-2/TRBV6-3; d_gene: TRBD2; CDR3aa: CASSYGPGPSGRAIVGEQFF; CDR3nt: TGTGCCAGCAGTTACGGGCCAGGGCCTAGCGGGAGAGCCATTGTTGGTGAGCAGTTCTTC
j_gene: TRBJ1-2; abundance: NA; v_gene: TRBV6-2/TRBV6-3; d_gene: NA; CDR3aa: CASSLQINYGYTF; CDR3nt: TGTGCCAGCAGTTTACAGATAAACTATGGCTACACCTTC
j_gene: TRBJ1-2; abundance: once; v_gene: TRBV28; d_gene: NA; CDR3aa: CASSLLDPRSYTF; CDR3nt: TGTGCCAGCAGTTTATTGGACCCTCGCAGCTACACCTTC
j_gene: TRBJ1-2; abundance: few; v_gene: TRBV7-3; d_gene: NA; CDR3aa: CASSEAGGDGYTF; CDR3nt: TGTGCCAGCAGCGAGGCAGGCGGGGATGGCTACACCTTC
j_gene: TRBJ2-4; abundance: few; v_gene: TRBV13; d_gene: TRBD2; CDR3aa: CASSRYGRTSGRLAKNIQYF; CDR3nt: TGTGCCAGCAGCCGATATGGAAGGACTAGCGGGAGGTTAGCCAAAAACATTCAGTACTTC
j_gene: TRBJ1-6; abundance: few; v_gene: TRBV10-3; d_gene: NA; CDR3aa: CAISVLETSPLHF; CDR3nt: TGTGCCATCAGTGTGTTGGAGACTTCACCCCTCCACTTT
j_gene: TRBJ1-2; abundance: NA; v_gene: TRBV2; d_gene: NA; CDR3aa: CARRGASYGYTF; CDR3nt: TGTGCCAGGCGGGGCGCAAGTTATGGCTACACCTTC
j_gene: TRBJ2-1; abundance: NA; v_gene: TRBV20-1; d_gene: NA; CDR3aa: CSARRPTLSYNEQFF; CDR3nt: TGCAGTGCTAGACGGCCGACCCTCTCCTACAATGAGCAGTTCTTC
j_gene: TRBJ2-3; abundance: many; v_gene: TRBV7-2; d_gene: TRBD2; CDR3aa: CASSSGLAGGETQYF; CDR3nt: TGTGCCAGCAGCTCGGGACTAGCGGGAGGGGAGACGCAGTATTTT
j_gene: TRBJ2-5; abundance: NA; v_gene: TRBV11-2; d_gene: NA; CDR3aa: CASSRVAGQETQYF; CDR3nt: TGTGCCAGCAGCCGGGTGGCGGGACAAGAGACCCAGTACTTC
j_gene: TRBJ2-5; abundance: NA; v_gene: TRBV5-1; d_gene: NA; CDR3aa: CASRLHNRDKRETQYF; CDR3nt: TGCGCCAGCAGATTACACAACCGGGACAAGAGGGAGACCCAGTACTTC
j_gene: TRBJ2-3; abundance: few; v_gene: TRBV5-1; d_gene: NA; CDR3aa: CASSLEVGGSSTDTQYF; CDR3nt: TGCGCCAGCAGCTTGGAAGTCGGAGGATCTAGCACAGATACGCAGTATTTT
j_gene: TRBJ1-6; abundance: few; v_gene: TRBV19; d_gene: NA; CDR3aa: CASSDNSPLHF; CDR3nt: TGTGCCAGTAGTGATAATTCACCCCTCCACTTT
j_gene: TRBJ2-5; abundance: NA; v_gene: TRBV29-1; d_gene: NA; CDR3aa: CSVSDSGTQYF; CDR3nt: TGCAGCGTTTCTGACTCGGGGACCCAGTACTTC
j_gene: TRBJ2-5; abundance: many; v_gene: TRBV18; d_gene: NA; CDR3aa: CASSRDYRDGETQYF; CDR3nt: TGTGCCAGCTCACGGGACTACAGGGATGGGGAGACCCAGTACTTC
j_gene: TRBJ2-1; abundance: NA; v_gene: TRBV6-2/TRBV6-3; d_gene: NA; CDR3aa: CASSYLEGGVYNEQFF; CDR3nt: TGTGCCAGCAGTTACTTGGAGGGTGGTGTGTACAATGAGCAGTTCTTC
j_gene: TRBJ2-2; abundance: few; v_gene: TRBV24-1; d_gene: NA; CDR3aa: CATQGRNTGELFF; CDR3nt: TGTGCCACTCAGGGGAGGAACACCGGGGAGCTGTTTTTT
j_gene: TRBJ2-1; abundance: NA; v_gene: TRBV2; d_gene: TRBD2; CDR3aa: CASSERWLAAGNEQFF; CDR3nt: TGTGCCAGCAGTGAACGGTGGCTAGCGGCCGGCAATGAGCAGTTCTTC